What follows is one T cell receptor beta chain and its context. The target antigen is unknown. The method, 5' RACE with UMI labels, was used to prepare the TRB cDNA libraries. TCRdb reprocessed the 5' RACE reads, keeping one entry per CDR3 protein, no DNA. The repertoire table contains 45,000 to 70,000 distinct CDR3 sequences. These data belong to a study of CXCR3-negative and CXCR3-positive naive CD8 T cells. Study-level results: Both naive subsets had comparably high diversity; memory CD8+ cells much lower. Both naive subsets, CXCR3-negative and CXCR3-positive, displayed similar TRBV-TRBJ usage, unlike memory cells. Most assays used freshly isolated PBMCs, as cryopreservation partially reduced CXCR3.

The sequencing sample was made of memory CD8+ T cells from blood. The source of this sequence is a human donor in good health. Some clones in this sample may be carry-over from other donors' samples.

CDR3 sequence: CASSVGTGRTYEQYF. This chain connects TRBV7-8 to TRBJ2-7; without DNA, the TCRdb call of TRBD1 cannot be checked. Germline-derived CDR1 and CDR2 are SGHVS and FQNEAQ. CDR3 length: 15 residues.